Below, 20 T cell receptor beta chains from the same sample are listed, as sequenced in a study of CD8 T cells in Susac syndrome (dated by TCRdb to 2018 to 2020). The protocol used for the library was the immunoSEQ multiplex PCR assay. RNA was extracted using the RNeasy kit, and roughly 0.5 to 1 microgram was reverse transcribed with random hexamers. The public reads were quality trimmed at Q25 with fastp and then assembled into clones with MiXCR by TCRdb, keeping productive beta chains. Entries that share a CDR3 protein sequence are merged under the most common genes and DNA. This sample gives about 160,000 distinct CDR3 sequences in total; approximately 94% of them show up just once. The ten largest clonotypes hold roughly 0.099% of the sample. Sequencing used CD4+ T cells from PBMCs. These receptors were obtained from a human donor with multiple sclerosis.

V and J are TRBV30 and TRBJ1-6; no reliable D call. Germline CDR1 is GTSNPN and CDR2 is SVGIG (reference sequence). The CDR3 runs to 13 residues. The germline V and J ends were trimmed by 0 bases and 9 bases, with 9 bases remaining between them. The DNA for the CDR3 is TGTGCCTGGAGTGTACAAGTGGGTTCACCCCTCCACTTT. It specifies CAWSVQVGSPLHF.

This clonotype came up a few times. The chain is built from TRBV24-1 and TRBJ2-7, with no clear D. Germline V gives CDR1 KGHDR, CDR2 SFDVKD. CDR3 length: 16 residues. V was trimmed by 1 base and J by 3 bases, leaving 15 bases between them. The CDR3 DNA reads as TGTGCCACCAGTGATTTTTCCGGAAAAGGGTACTACGAGCAGTACTTC. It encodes CATSDFSGKGYYEQYF.

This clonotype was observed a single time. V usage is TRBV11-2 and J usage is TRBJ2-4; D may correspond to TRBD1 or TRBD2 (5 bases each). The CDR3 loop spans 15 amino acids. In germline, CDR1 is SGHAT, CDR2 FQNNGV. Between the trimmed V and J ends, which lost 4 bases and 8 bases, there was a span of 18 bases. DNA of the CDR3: TGTGCCAGCAGCTACCCGGGGCCCCTCATGGACATTCAGTACTTC. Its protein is CASSYPGPLMDIQYF.

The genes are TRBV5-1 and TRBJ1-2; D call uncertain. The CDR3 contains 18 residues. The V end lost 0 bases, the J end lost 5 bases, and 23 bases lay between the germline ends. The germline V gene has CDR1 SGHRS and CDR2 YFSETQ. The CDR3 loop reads CASSLELGGWLNGYGYTF. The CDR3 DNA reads TGCGCCAGCAGCTTGGAATTGGGAGGATGGCTTAACGGATATGGCTACACCTTC. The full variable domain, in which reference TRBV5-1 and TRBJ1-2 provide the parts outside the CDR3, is KAGVTQTPRYLIKTRGQQVTLSCSPISGHRSVSWYQQTPGQGLQFLFEYFSETQRNKGNFPGRFSGRQFSNSRSEMNVSTLELGDSALYLCASSLELGGWLNGYGYTFGSGTRLTVV.

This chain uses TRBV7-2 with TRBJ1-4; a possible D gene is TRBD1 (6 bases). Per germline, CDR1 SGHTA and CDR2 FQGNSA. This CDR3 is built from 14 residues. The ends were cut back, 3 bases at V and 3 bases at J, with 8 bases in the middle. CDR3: CASSFQGSNEKLFF. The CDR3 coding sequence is TGTGCCAGCAGCTTCCAGGGGTCTAATGAAAAACTGTTTTTT. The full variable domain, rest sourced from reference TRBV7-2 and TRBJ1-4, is GAGVSQSPSNKVTEKGKDVELRCDPISGHTALYWYRQSLGQGLEFLIYFQGNSAPDKSGLPSDRFSAERTGGSVSTLTIQRTQQEDSAVYLCASSFQGSNEKLFFGSGTQLSVL.

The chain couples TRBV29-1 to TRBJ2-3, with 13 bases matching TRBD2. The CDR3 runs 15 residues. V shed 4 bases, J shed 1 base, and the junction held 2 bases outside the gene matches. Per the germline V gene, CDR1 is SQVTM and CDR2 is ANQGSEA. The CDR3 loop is CSVGGLAGRTDTQYF. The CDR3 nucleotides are TGCAGCGTTGGGGGACTAGCGGGACGCACAGATACGCAGTATTTT.

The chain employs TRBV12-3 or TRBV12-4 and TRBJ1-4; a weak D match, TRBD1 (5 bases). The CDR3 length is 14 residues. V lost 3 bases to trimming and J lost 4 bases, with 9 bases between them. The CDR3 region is CASSLMGGNEKLFF. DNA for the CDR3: TGTGCCAGCAGTTTGATGGGGGGTAATGAAAAACTGTTTTTT.

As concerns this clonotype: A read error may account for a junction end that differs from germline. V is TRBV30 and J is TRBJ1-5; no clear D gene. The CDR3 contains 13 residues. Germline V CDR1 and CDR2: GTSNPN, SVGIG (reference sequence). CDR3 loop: CVWSEASNQPQHF. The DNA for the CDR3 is TGTGTCTGGAGTGAGGCAAGCAATCAGCCCCAGCATTTT.

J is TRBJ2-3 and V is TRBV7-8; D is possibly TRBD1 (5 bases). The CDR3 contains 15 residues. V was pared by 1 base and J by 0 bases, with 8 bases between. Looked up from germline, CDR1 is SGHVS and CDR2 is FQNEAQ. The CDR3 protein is CASSLEGASTDTQYF. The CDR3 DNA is TGTGCCAGCAGCTTAGAAGGGGCCAGCACAGATACGCAGTATTTT.

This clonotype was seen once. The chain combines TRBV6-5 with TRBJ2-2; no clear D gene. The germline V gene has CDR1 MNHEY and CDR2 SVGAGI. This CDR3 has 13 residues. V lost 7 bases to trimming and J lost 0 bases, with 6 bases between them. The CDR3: CASTGSNTGELFF. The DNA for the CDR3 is TGTGCCAGCACAGGTTCGAACACCGGGGAGCTGTTTTTT.

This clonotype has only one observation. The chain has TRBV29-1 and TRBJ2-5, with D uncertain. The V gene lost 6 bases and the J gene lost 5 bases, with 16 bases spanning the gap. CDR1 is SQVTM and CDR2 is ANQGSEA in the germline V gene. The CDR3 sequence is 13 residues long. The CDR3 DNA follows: TGCAGCGTAAAACCGTGGCCCGGGGAGACCCAGTACTTC. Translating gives CSVKPWPGETQYF.

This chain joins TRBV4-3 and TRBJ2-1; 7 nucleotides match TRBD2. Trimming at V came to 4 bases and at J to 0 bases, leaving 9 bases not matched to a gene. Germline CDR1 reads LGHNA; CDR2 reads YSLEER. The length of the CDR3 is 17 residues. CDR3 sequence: CASSRTLAQSSYNEQFF. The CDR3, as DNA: TGCGCCAGCAGCCGGACACTAGCGCAGAGCTCCTACAATGAGCAGTTCTTC.

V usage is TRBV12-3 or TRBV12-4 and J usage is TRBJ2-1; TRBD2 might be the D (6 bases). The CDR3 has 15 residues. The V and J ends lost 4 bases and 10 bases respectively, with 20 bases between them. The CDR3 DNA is TGTGCCAGCAGTTCGGGGACTTTTTCCATCAGGGAGCAGTTCTTC. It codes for CASSSGTFSIREQFF.

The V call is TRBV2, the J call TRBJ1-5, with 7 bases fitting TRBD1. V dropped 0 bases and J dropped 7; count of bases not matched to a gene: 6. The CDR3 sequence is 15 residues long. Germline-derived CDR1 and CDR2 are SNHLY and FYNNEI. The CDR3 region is CASSEARQGPQPQHF. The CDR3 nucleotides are TGTGCCAGCAGTGAAGCCAGACAGGGCCCGCAGCCCCAGCATTTT. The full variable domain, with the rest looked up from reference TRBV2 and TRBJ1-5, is EPEVTQTPSHQVTQMGQEVILRCVPISNHLYFYWYRQILGQKVEFLVSFYNNEISEKSEIFDDQFSVERPDGSNFTLKIRSTKLEDSAMYFCASSEARQGPQPQHFGDGTRLSIL.

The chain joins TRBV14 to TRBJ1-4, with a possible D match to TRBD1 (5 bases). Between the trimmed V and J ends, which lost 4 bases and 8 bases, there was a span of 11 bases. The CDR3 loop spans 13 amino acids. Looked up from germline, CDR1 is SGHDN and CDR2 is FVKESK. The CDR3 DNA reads TGTGCCAGCAGCCGGGGGGAAAACGAAAAACTGTTTTTT. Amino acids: CASSRGENEKLFF.

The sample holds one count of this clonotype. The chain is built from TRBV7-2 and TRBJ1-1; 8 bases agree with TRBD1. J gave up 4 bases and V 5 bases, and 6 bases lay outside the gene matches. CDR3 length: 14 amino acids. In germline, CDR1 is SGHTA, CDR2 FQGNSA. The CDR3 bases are TGTGCCAGCAGCGACCTAGGACAGGGCACTGAAGCTTTCTTT. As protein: CASSDLGQGTEAFF. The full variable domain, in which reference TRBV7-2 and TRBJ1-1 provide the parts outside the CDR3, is GAGVSQSPSNKVTEKGKDVELRCDPISGHTALYWYRQSLGQGLEFLIYFQGNSAPDKSGLPSDRFSAERTGGSVSTLTIQRTQQEDSAVYLCASSDLGQGTEAFFGQGTRLTVV.

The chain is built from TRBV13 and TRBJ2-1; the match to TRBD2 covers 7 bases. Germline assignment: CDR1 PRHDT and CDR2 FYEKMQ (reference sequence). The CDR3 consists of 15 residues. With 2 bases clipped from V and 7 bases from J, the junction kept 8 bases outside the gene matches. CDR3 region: CASSLRLLAANEQFF. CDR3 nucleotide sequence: TGTGCCAGCAGCTTACGTTTGCTAGCGGCGAATGAGCAGTTCTTC.

The CDR3 sequence: CASSDQGQGNTEAFF. The CDR3, as DNA: TGCGCCAGCAGCGACCAGGGACAGGGAAATACTGAAGCTTTCTTT. The chain has TRBV5-1 and TRBJ1-1; 9 positions match TRBD1. J lost 5 bases, V lost 4 bases, and 9 bases had no gene match. The CDR3 is 15 amino acids. Germline V gives CDR1 SGHRS, CDR2 YFSETQ.

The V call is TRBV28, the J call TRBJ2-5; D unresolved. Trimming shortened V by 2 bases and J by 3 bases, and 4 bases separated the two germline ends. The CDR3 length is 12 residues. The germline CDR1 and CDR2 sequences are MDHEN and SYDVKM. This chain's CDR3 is CASSLKKETQYF. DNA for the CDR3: TGTGCCAGCAGTTTAAAAAAAGAGACCCAGTACTTC. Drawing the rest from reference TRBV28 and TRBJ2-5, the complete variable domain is DVKVTQSSRYLVKRTGEKVFLECVQDMDHENMFWYRQDPGLGLRLIYFSYDVKMKEKGDIPEGYSVSREKKERFSLILESASTNQTSMYLCASSLKKETQYFGPGTRLLVL.

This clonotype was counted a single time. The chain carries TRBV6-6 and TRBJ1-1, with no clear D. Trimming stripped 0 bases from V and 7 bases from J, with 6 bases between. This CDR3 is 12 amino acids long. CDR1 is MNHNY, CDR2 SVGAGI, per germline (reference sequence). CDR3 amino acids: CASSYSGNEAFF. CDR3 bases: TGTGCCAGCAGTTACTCAGGGAATGAAGCTTTCTTT.